This TCR beta chain was identified during a study of regulatory T cells in long-lasting Graves disease. Study findings and constraints: A greater number of public clonotypes (under 3,000) was shared by persistent patients than by new patients (about 890).

To note about this clonotype: Its antigen is undetermined.

The germline V and J ends were trimmed by 3 bases and 6 bases, with 11 bases remaining between them. The CDR3 totals 13 residues. Germline V gene lookup returns CDR1 SGHVS and CDR2 FQNEAQ. Time point: persistent/refractory GD, antithyroid drugs over 5 years with positive TRAb. Extracted RNA from PBMCs served as the source of the TCR library. Assembly of TCR beta libraries relied on iRepertoire HTBI primers together with Arm-PCR of CDR3 regions. Per the study methods: Taken together, the samples had roughly 63 TRBV and roughly 14 TRBJ segments identified. TCRdb re-called the multiplex PCR reads through MiXCR, storing one row per CDR3 protein. The V and J calls here are based on TCRdb, not the publication. This table holds 400,000 to 500,000 distinct CDR3 sequences, roughly a fifth found once.

The chain uses TRBV7-8 and TRBJ1-2, with D perhaps TRBD1 (5 bases). The specimen was peripheral blood mononuclear cells (PBMCs), collected when the disease was refractory, from a patient treated with antithyroid drugs. The receptor's source is a female donor with Graves disease. The CDR3 DNA reads TGTGCCAGCAGCTTGGCAGGGACTGATGGCTACACCTTC. This codes for CASSLAGTDGYTF.